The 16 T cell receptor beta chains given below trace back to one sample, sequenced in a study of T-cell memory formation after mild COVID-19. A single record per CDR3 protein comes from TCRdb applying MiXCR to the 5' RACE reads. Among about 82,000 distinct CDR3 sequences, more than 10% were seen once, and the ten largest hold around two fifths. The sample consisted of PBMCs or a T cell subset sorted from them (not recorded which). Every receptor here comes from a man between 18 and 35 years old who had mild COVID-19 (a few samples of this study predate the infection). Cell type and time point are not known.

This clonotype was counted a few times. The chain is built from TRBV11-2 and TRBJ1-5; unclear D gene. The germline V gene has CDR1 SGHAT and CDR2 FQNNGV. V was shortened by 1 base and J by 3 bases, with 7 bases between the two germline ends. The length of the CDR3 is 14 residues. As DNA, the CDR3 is TGTGCCAGCAGCTTAGTACGGTACAATCAGCCCCAGCATTTT. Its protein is CASSLVRYNQPQHF.

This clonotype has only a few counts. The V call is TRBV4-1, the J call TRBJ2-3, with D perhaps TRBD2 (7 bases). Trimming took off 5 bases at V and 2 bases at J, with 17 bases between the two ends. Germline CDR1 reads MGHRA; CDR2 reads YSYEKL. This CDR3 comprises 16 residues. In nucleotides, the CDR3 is TGCGCCAGCAGCTCTACCCCGGGGGGCCACACAGATACGCAGTATTTT. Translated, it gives CASSSTPGGHTDTQYF.

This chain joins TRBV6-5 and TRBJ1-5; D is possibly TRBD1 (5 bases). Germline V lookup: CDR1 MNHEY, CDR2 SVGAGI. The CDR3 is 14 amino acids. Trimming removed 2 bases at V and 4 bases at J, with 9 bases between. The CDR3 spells CASSYTGRNQPQHF. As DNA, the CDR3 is TGTGCCAGCAGTTACACGGGGCGAAATCAGCCCCAGCATTTT.

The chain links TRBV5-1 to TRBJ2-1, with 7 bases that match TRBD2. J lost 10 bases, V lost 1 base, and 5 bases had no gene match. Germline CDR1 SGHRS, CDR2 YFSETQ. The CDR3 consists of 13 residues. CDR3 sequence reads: CASSLFTSDEQFF. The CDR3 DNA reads TGCGCCAGCAGCTTGTTCACTAGCGACGAGCAGTTCTTC.

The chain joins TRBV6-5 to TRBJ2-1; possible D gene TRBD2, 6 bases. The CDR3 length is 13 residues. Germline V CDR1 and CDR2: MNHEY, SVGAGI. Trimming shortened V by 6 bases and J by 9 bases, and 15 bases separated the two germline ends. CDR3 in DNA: TGTGCCAGCAGCCCTTGGGGGGTCACTGAGCAGTTCTTC. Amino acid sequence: CASSPWGVTEQFF.

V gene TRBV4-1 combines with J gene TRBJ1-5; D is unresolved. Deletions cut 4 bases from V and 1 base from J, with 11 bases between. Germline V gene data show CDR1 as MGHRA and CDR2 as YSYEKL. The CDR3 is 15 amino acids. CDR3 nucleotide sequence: TGCGCCAGCAGCCGGCGGTGGGTGAGCAATCAGCCCCAGCATTTT. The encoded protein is CASSRRWVSNQPQHF.

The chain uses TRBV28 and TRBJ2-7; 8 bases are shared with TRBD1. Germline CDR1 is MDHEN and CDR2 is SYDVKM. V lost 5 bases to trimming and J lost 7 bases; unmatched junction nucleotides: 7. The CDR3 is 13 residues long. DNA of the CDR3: TGTGCCAGCAGTCCCTCAGGGGGCAGGGAGCAGTACGTC. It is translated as CASSPSGGREQYV.

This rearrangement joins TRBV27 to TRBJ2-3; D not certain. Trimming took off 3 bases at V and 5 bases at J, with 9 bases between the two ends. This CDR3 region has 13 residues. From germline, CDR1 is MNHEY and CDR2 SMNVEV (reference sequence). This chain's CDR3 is CASSFGDGDTQYF. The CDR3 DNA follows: TGTGCCAGCAGTTTTGGTGACGGAGATACGCAGTATTTT.

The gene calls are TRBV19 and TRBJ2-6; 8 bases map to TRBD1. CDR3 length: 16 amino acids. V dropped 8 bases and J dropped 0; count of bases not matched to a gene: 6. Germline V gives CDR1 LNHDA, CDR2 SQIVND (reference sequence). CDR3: CASSRDRSSGANVLTF. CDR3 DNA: TGTGCCAGTTCCCGGGACAGGTCCTCTGGGGCCAACGTCCTGACTTTC.

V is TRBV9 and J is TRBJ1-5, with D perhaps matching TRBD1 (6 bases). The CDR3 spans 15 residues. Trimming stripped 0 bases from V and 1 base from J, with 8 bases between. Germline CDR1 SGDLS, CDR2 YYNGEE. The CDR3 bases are TGTGCCAGCAGCGTAGCAGGGGTGAGCAATCAGCCCCAGCATTTT. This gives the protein CASSVAGVSNQPQHF.

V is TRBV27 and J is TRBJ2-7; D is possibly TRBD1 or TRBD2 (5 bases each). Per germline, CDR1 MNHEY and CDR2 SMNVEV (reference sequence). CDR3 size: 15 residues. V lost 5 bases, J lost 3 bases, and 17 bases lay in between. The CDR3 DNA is TGTGCCAGCAGTCCCCCCCCGGGACCGGTCTACGAGCAGTACTTC. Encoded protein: CASSPPPGPVYEQYF.

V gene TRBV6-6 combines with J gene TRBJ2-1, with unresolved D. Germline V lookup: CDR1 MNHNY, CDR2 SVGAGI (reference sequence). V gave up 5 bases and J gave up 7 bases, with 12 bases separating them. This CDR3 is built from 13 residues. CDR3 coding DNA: TGTGCCAGCAGTCAAATGGGCGCGAATGAGCAGTTCTTC. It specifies CASSQMGANEQFF.

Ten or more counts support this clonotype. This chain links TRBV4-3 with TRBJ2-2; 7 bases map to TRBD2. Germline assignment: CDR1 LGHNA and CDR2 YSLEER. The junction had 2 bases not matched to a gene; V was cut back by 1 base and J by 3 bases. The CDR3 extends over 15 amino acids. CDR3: CASSQVRGDTGELFF. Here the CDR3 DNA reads TGCGCCAGCAGCCAAGTCCGGGGGGACACCGGGGAGCTGTTTTTT.

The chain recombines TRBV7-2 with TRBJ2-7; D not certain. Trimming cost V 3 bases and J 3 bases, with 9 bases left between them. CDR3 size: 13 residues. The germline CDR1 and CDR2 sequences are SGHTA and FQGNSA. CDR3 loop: CASSFDVNYEQYV. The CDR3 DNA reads TGTGCCAGCAGCTTCGACGTGAACTACGAGCAGTACGTC.

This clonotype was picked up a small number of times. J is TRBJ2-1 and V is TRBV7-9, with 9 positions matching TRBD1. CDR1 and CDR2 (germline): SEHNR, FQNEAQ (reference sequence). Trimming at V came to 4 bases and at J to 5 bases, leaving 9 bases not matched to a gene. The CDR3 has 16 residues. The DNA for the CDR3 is TGTGCCAGCAGCTCGTATGGGGACAGGGCGAACAATGAGCAGTTCTTC. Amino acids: CASSSYGDRANNEQFF.

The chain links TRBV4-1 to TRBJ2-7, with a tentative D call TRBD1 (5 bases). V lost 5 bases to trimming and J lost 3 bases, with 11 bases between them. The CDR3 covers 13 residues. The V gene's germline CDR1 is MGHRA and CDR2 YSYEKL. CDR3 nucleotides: TGCGCCAGCAGCTTTCGACAGAACTACGAGCAGTACTTC. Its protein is CASSFRQNYEQYF.